One TCR beta chain is described in this entry. The record originates from a study of blood T cell repertoires in COVID-19. Study at large: COVID-19 samples, acute and convalescent, were from the United States, Italy and Spain. Nucleic acid was either cDNA or gDNA, and it came from T cells, B-cell-depleted T cells, or PBMCs.

Germline V gene data show CDR1 as DFQATT and CDR2 as SNEGSKA (reference sequence). CDR3 length: 14 residues. With 3 bases clipped from V and 2 bases from J, the junction kept 5 bases outside the gene matches. Original data processing: The authors estimated nucleated cell counts from reference gene primer amplification. The data were produced by immunoSEQ multiplex PCR, yet TCRdb's version contains in-frame clones alone and is incomplete. V, J and clone size derive from that table, while D and trimming were established from the DNA sequence. This table holds some 350,000 clones, 80% to 90% found once.

The clonotype was recovered from a man younger than 35 who had recovered from COVID-19. Material: PBMCs or T cells enriched from blood (not recorded which). This chain connects TRBV20-1 to TRBJ2-7, with TRBD2 identical over 9 bases. CDR3 bases: TGCAGTGCTAGTCCGGGCGGGAGGGCCTACGAGCAGTACTTC. Its translation: CSASPGGRAYEQYF.